This record concerns one T cell receptor (beta chain) sequence. This record belongs to a study of blood T cell repertoires in COVID-19. Across the study: Researchers got acute and convalescent COVID-19 samples from the United States, Italy and Spain. Sample material is recorded as cDNA or gDNA derived from T cells, B-cell-depleted T cells, or PBMCs.

This CDR3 spans 15 amino acids. Losses at the gene ends were 4 bases for V and 6 bases for J; bases not matched to a gene: 8. The germline V gene has CDR1 SGHNT and CDR2 YYREEE (reference sequence). Source study methods: Nucleated cell counts were estimated from reference gene primer amplification. The table came from immunoSEQ multiplex PCR; TCRdb's copy has only in-frame clones and leaves some out. V, J and clone size are taken as reported in that table, and D and trimming were inferred from the DNA itself. The sample shows tens of thousands of clones, 68% of them seen only once. The source material was peripheral blood. This chain uses TRBV5-4 with TRBJ2-3; 10 nucleotides match TRBD2. The receptor was isolated from a human donor in a cohort sampled during active COVID-19. Written as DNA, the CDR3 is TGTGCCAGCAGCCCAAGCGGGAGGGCCCGGGATACGCAGTATTTT. Translation gives CASSPSGRARDTQYF.